This T cell receptor (beta chain) was captured in a study of vaccination effects on CD4 cells after COVID-19. Study observations and caveats: After vaccination of healthy people, only 1 of 255 vaccine-induced clones cross-reacted with common cold coronaviruses. Relatively few convalescent patients took part in the study, which had no early post-infection timepoints.

As concerns this clone: Its cognate antigen is unknown.

Peptide-pool stimulation followed by sequencing identified expanded antigen-specific CD4+ clonotypes in the ViraFEST assay. After roughly 10 days in culture, the CD4+ T cells were isolated. Having tested negative for nucleocapsid antibodies, the vaccine recipients showed no prior SARS-CoV-2 infection. After around 2 million PBMC were placed in each well, they were cultured with 10 IU/ml IL-2 and approximately 10 ug/ml peptides. A half-medium replacement with IL-2 medium was carried out on days 3 and 7. Between the trimmed V and J ends, which lost 2 bases and 3 bases, there was a span of 2 bases. The CDR3 spans 11 residues. Germline V lookup: CDR1 LGHDT, CDR2 YNNKEL (reference sequence). Method: immunoSEQ multiplex PCR; TCRdb's copy keeps in-frame clones and lacks some. Found here are about 55,000 clones, 70% of them singletons; the top ten hold around 16%.

Sequencing was performed on CD4+ T cells from PBMCs cultured with SARS-CoV-2 spike peptides, taken before COVID-19 vaccination. The chain is built from TRBV3-1 (or the pseudogene TRBV3-2) and TRBJ2-7; D remains unclear. The receptor's source is a human donor who received a COVID-19 vaccine. CDR3 bases: TGTGCCAGCAGCCAACTCTACGAGCAGTACTTC. It specifies CASSQLYEQYF.